The 21 T cell receptor beta chains presented below share a single source sample, sequenced in a study of blood T cell repertoires in COVID-19. The table came from immunoSEQ multiplex PCR; TCRdb's copy has only in-frame clones and leaves some out. The data hold 100,000 to 150,000 clones, with approximately 92% observed a single time. Sequencing input: peripheral blood. These receptors originate from a man aged 65-85 years with active or convalescent COVID-19.

V usage is TRBV7-3 and J usage is TRBJ2-1; 7 bases align to TRBD2. The CDR3 is 15 residues long. Germline trimming cut 2 bases from V and 0 bases from J; bases unmatched to any gene: 1. CDR1 and CDR2 (germline): SGHTA, FQGTGA. For the CDR3, the DNA is TGTGCCAGCAGCTTAGGGGGGGACTCCTACAATGAGCAGTTCTTC. It translates to CASSLGGDSYNEQFF. The full variable domain, its missing parts supplied by reference TRBV7-3 and TRBJ2-1, is GAGVSQTPSNKVTEKGKYVELRCDPISGHTALYWYRQSLGQGPEFLIYFQGTGAADDSGLPNDRFFAVRPEGSVSTLKIQRTERGDSAVYLCASSLGGDSYNEQFFGPGTRLTVL.

This chain uses TRBV5-1 with TRBJ2-5; 11 bases are shared with TRBD1. The CDR3 is made up of 16 amino acids. Losses at the gene ends were 4 bases for V and 4 bases for J; bases not matched to a gene: 9. Germline CDR1 is SGHRS and CDR2 is YFSETQ. CDR3 sequence: CASSLQGQGAGETQYF. The CDR3 nucleotides are TGCGCCAGCAGCCTTCAAGGACAGGGGGCCGGAGAGACCCAGTACTTC.

This clone has only one observation. The chain couples TRBV5-1 to TRBJ2-2; D not certain. This CDR3 has 16 amino acids. Germline V gives CDR1 SGHRS, CDR2 YFSETQ. V lost 0 bases to trimming and J lost 2 bases, with 11 bases between them. The CDR3 loop reads CASSLVGWPNTGELFF. DNA for the CDR3: TGCGCCAGCAGCTTGGTCGGGTGGCCAAACACCGGGGAGCTGTTTTTT.

The gene calls are TRBV19 and TRBJ1-4, with 8 bases lining up with TRBD1. Germline V gene sequence: CDR1 LNHDA, CDR2 SQIVND (reference sequence). V was pared by 8 bases and J by 7 bases, with 15 bases of the junction left unmatched. This CDR3 has 16 residues. Here the CDR3 DNA reads TGTGCCAGTCAAAATCCCCGGACAGGGTCCAGTGAAAAACTGTTTTTT. It codes for CASQNPRTGSSEKLFF.

This chain uses TRBV28 with TRBJ1-2; D gene ambiguous. The CDR3 length is 14 residues. In germline, CDR1 is MDHEN, CDR2 SYDVKM. The V and J ends lost 7 bases and 4 bases respectively, with 16 bases between them. The CDR3 region has the DNA TGTGCCAGCATCAAACAGCCATCCAGCTATGGCTACACCTTC. Translated: CASIKQPSSYGYTF.

V usage is TRBV18 and J usage is TRBJ1-2; D remains ambiguous. The V and J ends lost 5 bases and 4 bases respectively, with 20 bases between them. The CDR3 runs 16 residues. Germline V gene sequence: CDR1 KGHSH, CDR2 LQKENI. The CDR3 DNA follows: TGTGCCAGCTCATCGGAGGCGAATATCGAGGGCTATGGCTACACCTTC. Encoded protein: CASSSEANIEGYGYTF.

This chain joins TRBV2 and TRBJ1-1; maybe TRBD1 (5 bases). Germline CDR1 is SNHLY and CDR2 is FYNNEI. V was cut by 8 bases and J by 1 base, with 11 bases left in between. The CDR3 loop spans 13 amino acids. Written as DNA, the CDR3 is TGTGCCAGCTGTCGACAGCCGAACACTGAAGCTTTCTTT. This codes for CASCRQPNTEAFF.

The table lists this clone with a count of one. The chain uses TRBV2 and TRBJ2-7; 11 positions match TRBD2. CDR1 SNHLY and CDR2 FYNNEI come from the germline V gene. V shed 2 bases and J 5 bases; nucleotides not matched to a gene: 8. CDR3 length equals 16 residues. The CDR3 DNA sequence: TGTGCCAGCAGTGAACCCGGACTAGCGGGCGTCCACGAGCAGTACTTC. Its translation: CASSEPGLAGVHEQYF.

The chain employs TRBV9 and TRBJ2-5, with a weak D call TRBD2 (5 bases). The CDR3 contains 15 residues. Trimming pared 1 base from V and 4 bases from J, leaving 14 bases between. Germline V CDR1 and CDR2: SGDLS, YYNGEE. The CDR3 is CASSVQSGSGETQYF. The CDR3, as DNA: TGTGCCAGCAGCGTACAGTCTGGGAGTGGAGAGACCCAGTACTTC.

The chain couples TRBV7-9 to TRBJ1-2; no clear D. CDR1 is SEHNR and CDR2 is FQNEAQ in the germline V gene (reference sequence). V was cut by 4 bases and J by 7 bases, with 16 bases left in between. This CDR3 has 14 amino acids. DNA for the CDR3: TGTGCCAGCAGCTCGGACGTCGGAGCGGGTGGCTACACCTTC. Amino acids: CASSSDVGAGGYTF.

This clone came up once. The chain uses TRBV7-2 and TRBJ1-1; 8 nucleotides align to TRBD1. The V and J ends lost 5 bases and 1 base, in that order; junction bases with no gene match: 9. This CDR3 has 16 residues. Looked up from germline, CDR1 is SGHTA and CDR2 is FQGNSA. DNA for the CDR3: TGTGCCAGCAGCCCGAGAGGACAGGGCCAGAACACTGAAGCTTTCTTT. Protein sequence: CASSPRGQGQNTEAFF. The full variable domain, completed using reference TRBV7-2 and TRBJ1-1, is GAGVSQSPSNKVTEKGKDVELRCDPISGHTALYWYRQSLGQGLEFLIYFQGNSAPDKSGLPSDRFSAERTGGSVSTLTIQRTQQEDSAVYLCASSPRGQGQNTEAFFGQGTRLTVV.

The V call is TRBV5-1, the J call TRBJ2-2, with D uncertain. Germline loops: CDR1 SGHRS, CDR2 YFSETQ. V lost 0 bases and J 4 bases, leaving 10 bases between the germline ends. This CDR3 has 15 amino acids. This chain's CDR3 is CASSLGAGLTGELFF. Here the CDR3 DNA reads TGCGCCAGCAGCTTGGGGGCAGGTCTCACCGGGGAGCTGTTTTTT.

This clone was detected once. V and J are TRBV6-5 and TRBJ2-1; TRBD1 aligns across 11 bases. The CDR3 runs 15 residues. The V and J ends lost 10 bases and 8 bases, in that order; junction bases with no gene match: 13. The germline V gene has CDR1 MNHEY and CDR2 SVGAGI. CDR3 nucleotides: TGTGCCACTCAAAACCGGGACAGGGGGGCACATGAGCAGTTCTTC. It codes for CATQNRDRGAHEQFF.

The chain is built from TRBV2 and TRBJ2-1; TRBD2 matches 8 bases. Germline lookup yields CDR1 SNHLY and CDR2 FYNNEI. After removal of 0 bases from V and 6 bases from J, the junction contained 10 bases not matched to a gene. The CDR3 loop spans 17 amino acids. For the CDR3, the DNA is TGTGCCAGCAGTGAAGCGTCGAGCGGGAGAGTAGGCAATGAGCAGTTCTTC. Residues: CASSEASSGRVGNEQFF.

The J gene is TRBJ2-1, the V gene TRBV7-2, with a tentative D call TRBD2 (6 bases). V was shortened by 0 bases and J by 6 bases, with 12 bases between the two germline ends. The CDR3 consists of 15 residues. CDR1 is SGHTA and CDR2 is FQGNSA in the germline V gene. Here the CDR3 reads CASSLASGTFNEQFF. CDR3 bases: TGTGCCAGCAGCTTAGCTAGCGGAACTTTCAATGAGCAGTTCTTC.

The chain couples TRBV27 to TRBJ2-2, with a possible D match to TRBD2 (5 bases). The CDR3 has 14 amino acids. The germline V gene encodes CDR1 MNHEY and CDR2 SMNVEV (reference sequence). V was clipped by 2 bases and J by 8 bases, with 12 bases between them. CDR3 in DNA: TGTGCCAGCAGTTTAATAGATCGGGGTGGGGAGCTGTTTTTT. Protein product: CASSLIDRGGELFF.

Details on this clone: At one of its ends the junction is not consistent with the germline gene, which may arise from a read error. The J gene is TRBJ2-3, the V gene TRBV7-9; 7 nucleotides align to TRBD1. This CDR3 comprises 12 residues. The germline CDR1 and CDR2 sequences are SEHNR and FQNEAQ (reference sequence). The CDR3 region is CASSLEFGTAVF. CDR3 bases: TGTGCCAGCAGCTTAGAATTTGGGACAGCCGTTTTT.

The rearrangement links TRBV9 to TRBJ2-5, with a weak D call TRBD1 (5 bases). The CDR3 consists of 15 residues. The V gene lost 5 bases and the J gene lost 5 bases, with 19 bases spanning the gap. CDR1 is SGDLS and CDR2 is YYNGEE in the germline V gene. The CDR3 loop is CASSVGPGQTETQYF. Written as DNA, the CDR3 is TGTGCCAGCAGTGTTGGGCCAGGGCAAACGGAGACCCAGTACTTC.

The V call is TRBV5-1, the J call TRBJ2-5; the match to TRBD1 covers 8 bases. The V segment lost 0 bases and the J segment 4 bases; nucleotides outside the gene matches: 2. The CDR3 is 14 amino acids. CDR1 SGHRS and CDR2 YFSETQ come from the germline V gene. CDR3 coding DNA: TGCGCCAGCAGCTTGGGACAGGGGAGAGAGACCCAGTACTTC. This codes for CASSLGQGRETQYF.

The chain has TRBV24-1 and TRBJ1-5; TRBD1 is a possible D gene (6 bases). The V and J ends lost 9 bases and 0 bases respectively, with 14 bases between them. Germline CDR1 reads KGHDR; CDR2 reads SFDVKD. The length of the CDR3 is 15 residues. The CDR3 loop reads CATLTGMNSNQPQHF. CDR3 bases: TGTGCCACCCTTACAGGGATGAATAGCAATCAGCCCCAGCATTTT.

This clone was recorded only once. The genes are TRBV21-1 and TRBJ2-1; whether TRBD2, the table's D call, matches the DNA was not checked. TRBV21-1 is an annotated pseudogene. CDR3 size: 17 residues. CDR3 DNA: TGTGCCAGCAGCAAAGTGGATAGCGGGAGAACCTACAATGAGCAGTTCTTC. It is translated as CASSKVDSGRTYNEQFF.